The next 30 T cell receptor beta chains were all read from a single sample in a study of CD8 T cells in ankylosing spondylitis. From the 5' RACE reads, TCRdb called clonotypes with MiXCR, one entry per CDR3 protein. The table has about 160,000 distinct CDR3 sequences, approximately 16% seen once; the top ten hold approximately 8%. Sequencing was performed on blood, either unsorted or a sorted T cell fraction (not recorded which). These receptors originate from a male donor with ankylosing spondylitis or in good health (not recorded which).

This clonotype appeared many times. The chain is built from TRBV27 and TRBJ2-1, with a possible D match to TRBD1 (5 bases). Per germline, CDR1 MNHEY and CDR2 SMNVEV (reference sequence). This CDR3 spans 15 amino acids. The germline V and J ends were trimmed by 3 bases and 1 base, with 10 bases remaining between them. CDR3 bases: TGTGCCAGCAGTTTTGGCAGGGCTTCCTACAATGAGCAGTTCTTC. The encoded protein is CASSFGRASYNEQFF.

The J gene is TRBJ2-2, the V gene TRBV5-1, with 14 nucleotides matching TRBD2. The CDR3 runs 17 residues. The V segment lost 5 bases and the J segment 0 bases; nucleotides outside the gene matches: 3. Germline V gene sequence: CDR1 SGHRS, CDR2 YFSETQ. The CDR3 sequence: CASSGTSGSSNTGELFF. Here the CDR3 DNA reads TGCGCCAGCAGTGGGACTAGCGGGAGTTCGAACACCGGGGAGCTGTTTTTT.

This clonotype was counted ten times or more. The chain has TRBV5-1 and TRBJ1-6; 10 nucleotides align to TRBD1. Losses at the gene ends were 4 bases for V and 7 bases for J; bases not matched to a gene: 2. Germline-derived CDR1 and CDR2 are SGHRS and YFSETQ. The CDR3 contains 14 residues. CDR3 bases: TGCGCCAGCAGCCTGACAGGGGGCAATTCACCCCTCCACTTT. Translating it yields CASSLTGGNSPLHF.

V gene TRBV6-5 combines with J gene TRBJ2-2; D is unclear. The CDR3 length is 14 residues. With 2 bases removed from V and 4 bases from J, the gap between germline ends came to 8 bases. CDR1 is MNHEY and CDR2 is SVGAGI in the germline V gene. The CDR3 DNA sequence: TGTGCCAGCAGTTACACCCAGATCACCGGGGAGCTGTTTTTT. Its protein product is CASSYTQITGELFF.

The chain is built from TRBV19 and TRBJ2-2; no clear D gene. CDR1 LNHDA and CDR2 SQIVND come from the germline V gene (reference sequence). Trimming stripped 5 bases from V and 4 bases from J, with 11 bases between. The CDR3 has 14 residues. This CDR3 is CASSHSQATGELFF. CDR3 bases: TGTGCCAGTAGTCACAGCCAGGCCACCGGGGAGCTGTTTTTT.

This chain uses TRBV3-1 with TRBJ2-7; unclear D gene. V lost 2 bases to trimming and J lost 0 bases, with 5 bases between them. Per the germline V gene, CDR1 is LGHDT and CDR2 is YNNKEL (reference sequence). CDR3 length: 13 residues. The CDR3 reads CASSQQFSYEQYF. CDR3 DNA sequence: TGTGCCAGCAGCCAACAGTTCTCCTACGAGCAGTACTTC.

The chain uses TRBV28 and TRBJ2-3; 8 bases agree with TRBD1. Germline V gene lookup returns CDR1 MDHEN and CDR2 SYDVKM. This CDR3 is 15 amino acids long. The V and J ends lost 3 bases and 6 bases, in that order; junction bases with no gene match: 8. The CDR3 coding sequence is TGTGCCAGCAGTTTCCGGCAGGGGGCTGGGGATACGCAGTATTTT. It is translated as CASSFRQGAGDTQYF.

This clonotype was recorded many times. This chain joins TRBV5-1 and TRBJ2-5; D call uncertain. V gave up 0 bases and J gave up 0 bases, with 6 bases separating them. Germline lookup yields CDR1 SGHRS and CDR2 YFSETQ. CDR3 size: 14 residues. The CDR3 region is CASSLDRDQETQYF. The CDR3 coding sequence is TGCGCCAGCAGCTTGGATCGGGACCAAGAGACCCAGTACTTC.

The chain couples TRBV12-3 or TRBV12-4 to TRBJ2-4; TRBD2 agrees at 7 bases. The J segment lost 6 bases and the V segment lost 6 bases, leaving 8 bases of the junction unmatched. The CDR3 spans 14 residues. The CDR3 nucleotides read TGTGCCAGCAGCCCCGCCTCGGGGGGAAACATTCAGTACTTC. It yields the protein CASSPASGGNIQYF.

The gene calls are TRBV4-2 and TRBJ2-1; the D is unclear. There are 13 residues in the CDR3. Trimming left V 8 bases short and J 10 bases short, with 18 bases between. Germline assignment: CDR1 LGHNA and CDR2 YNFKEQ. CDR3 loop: CASGPGLLCEQFF. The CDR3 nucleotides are TGTGCCAGCGGCCCCGGCCTTCTCTGCGAGCAGTTCTTC.

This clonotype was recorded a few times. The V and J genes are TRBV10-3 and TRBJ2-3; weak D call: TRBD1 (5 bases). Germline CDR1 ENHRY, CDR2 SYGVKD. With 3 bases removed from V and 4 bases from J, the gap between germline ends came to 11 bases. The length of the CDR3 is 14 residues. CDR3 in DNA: TGTGCCATCAGTGATACGCAGGGCTCAGATACGCAGTATTTT. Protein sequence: CAISDTQGSDTQYF.

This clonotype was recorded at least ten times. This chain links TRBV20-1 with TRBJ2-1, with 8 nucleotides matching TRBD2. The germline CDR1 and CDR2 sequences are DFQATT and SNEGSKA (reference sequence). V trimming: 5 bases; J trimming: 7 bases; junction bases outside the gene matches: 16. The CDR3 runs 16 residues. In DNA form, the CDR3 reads TGCAGTGCTCGAGGTGACCGCCTAGCGGGCTGGAATGAGCAGTTCTTC. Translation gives CSARGDRLAGWNEQFF.

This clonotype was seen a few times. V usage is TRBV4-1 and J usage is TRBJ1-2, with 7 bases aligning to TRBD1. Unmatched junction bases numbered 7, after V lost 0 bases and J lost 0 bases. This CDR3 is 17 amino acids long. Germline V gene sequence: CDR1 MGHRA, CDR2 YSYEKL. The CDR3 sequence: CASSQDFPQGTNYGYTF. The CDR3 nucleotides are TGCGCCAGCAGCCAAGACTTCCCACAGGGGACTAACTATGGCTACACCTTC.

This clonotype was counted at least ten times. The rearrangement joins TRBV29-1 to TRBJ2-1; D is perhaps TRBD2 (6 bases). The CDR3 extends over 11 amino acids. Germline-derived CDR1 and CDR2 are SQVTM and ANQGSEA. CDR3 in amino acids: CSGGGLNEQFF. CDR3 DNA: TGCAGTGGGGGAGGACTCAATGAGCAGTTCTTC.

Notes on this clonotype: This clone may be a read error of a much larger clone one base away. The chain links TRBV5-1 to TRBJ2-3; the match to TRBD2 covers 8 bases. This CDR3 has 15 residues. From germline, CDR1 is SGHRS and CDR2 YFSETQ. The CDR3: CAGSGPGLETDTQYF. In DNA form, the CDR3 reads TGCGCCGGCAGCGGCCCGGGACTAGAGACAGATACGCAGTATTTT.

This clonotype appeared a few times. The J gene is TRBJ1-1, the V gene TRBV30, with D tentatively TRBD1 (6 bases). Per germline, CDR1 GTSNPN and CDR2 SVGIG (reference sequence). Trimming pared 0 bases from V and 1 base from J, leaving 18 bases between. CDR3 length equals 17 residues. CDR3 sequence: CAWSVAIAYRENTEAFF. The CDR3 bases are TGTGCCTGGAGTGTCGCCATCGCCTACAGGGAGAACACTGAAGCTTTCTTT.

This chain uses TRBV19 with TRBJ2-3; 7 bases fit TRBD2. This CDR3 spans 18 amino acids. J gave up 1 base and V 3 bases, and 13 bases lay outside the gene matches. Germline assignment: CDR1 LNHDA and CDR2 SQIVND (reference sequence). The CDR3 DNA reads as TGTGCCAGTAGTATCAAGGGCCCTAGCGGAGGGGGCACAGATACGCAGTATTTT. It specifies CASSIKGPSGGGTDTQYF.

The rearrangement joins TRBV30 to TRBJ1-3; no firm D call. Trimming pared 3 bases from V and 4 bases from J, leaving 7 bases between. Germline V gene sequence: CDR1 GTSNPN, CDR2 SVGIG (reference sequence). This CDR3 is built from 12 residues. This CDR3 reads CAWSASGNTIYF. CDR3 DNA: TGTGCCTGGAGCGCATCCGGAAACACCATATATTTT.

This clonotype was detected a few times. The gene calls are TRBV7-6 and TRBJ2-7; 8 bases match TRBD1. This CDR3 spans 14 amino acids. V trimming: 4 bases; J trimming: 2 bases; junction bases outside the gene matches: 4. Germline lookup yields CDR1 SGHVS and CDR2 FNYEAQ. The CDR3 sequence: CASSYGTGAYEQYF. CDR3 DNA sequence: TGTGCCAGCAGCTACGGGACAGGTGCCTACGAGCAGTACTTC.

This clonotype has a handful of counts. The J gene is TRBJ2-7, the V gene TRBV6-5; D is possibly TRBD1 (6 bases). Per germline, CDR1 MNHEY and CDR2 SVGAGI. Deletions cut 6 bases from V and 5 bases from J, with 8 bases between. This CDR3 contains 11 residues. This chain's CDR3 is CASSRGDEQYF. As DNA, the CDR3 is TGTGCCAGCAGCAGGGGCGACGAGCAGTACTTC.

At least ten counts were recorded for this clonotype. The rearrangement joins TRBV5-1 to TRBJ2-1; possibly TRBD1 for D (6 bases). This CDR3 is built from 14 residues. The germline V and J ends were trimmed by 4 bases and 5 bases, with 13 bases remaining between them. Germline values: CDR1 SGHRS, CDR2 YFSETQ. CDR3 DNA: TGCGCCAGCAGCCCCAACAGGGATAACAATGAGCAGTTCTTC. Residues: CASSPNRDNNEQFF.

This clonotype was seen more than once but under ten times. The CDR3 loop reads CASSGGQQETQYF. The CDR3 DNA sequence: TGTGCCAGCAGCGGTGGACAGCAAGAGACCCAGTACTTC. V usage is TRBV7-2 and J usage is TRBJ2-5; a possible D gene is TRBD1 (6 bases). Trimming cost V 5 bases and J 2 bases, with 9 bases left between them. CDR1 and CDR2 (germline): SGHTA, FQGNSA. This CDR3 is 13 amino acids long.

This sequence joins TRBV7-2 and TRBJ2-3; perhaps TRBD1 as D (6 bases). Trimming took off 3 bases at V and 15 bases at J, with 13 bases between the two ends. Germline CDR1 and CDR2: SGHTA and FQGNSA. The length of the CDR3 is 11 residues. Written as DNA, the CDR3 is TGTGCCAGCAGCTTGCTGACAGGAGTATATTTT. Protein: CASSLLTGVYF.

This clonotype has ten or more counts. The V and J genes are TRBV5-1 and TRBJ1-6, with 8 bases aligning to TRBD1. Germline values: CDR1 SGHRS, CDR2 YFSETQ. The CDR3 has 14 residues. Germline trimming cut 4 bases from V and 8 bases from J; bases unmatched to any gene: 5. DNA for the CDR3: TGCGCCAGCAGCAGAGACAGGGGTGATTCACCCCTCCACTTT. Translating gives CASSRDRGDSPLHF.

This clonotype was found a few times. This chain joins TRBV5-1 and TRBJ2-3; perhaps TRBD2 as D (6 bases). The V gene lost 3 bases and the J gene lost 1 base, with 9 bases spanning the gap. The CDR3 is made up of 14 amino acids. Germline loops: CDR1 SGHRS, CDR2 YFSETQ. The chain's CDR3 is CASSWAGRTDTQYF. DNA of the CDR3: TGCGCCAGCAGCTGGGCGGGGCGCACAGATACGCAGTATTTT. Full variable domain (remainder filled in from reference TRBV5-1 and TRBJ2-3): KAGVTQTPRYLIKTRGQQVTLSCSPISGHRSVSWYQQTPGQGLQFLFEYFSETQRNKGNFPGRFSGRQFSNSRSEMNVSTLELGDSALYLCASSWAGRTDTQYFGPGTRLTVL.

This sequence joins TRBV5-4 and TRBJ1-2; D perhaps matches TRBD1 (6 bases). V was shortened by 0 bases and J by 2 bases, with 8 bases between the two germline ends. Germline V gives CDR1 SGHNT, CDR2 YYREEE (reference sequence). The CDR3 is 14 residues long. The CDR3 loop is CASSLGGRNYGYTF. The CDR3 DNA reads TGTGCCAGCAGCTTGGGGGGGCGAAACTATGGCTACACCTTC. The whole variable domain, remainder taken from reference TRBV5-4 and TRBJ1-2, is ETGVTQSPTHLIKTRGQQVTLRCSSQSGHNTVSWYQQALGQGPQFIFQYYREEENGRGNFPPRFSGLQFPNYSSELNVNALELDDSALYLCASSLGGRNYGYTFGSGTRLTVV.

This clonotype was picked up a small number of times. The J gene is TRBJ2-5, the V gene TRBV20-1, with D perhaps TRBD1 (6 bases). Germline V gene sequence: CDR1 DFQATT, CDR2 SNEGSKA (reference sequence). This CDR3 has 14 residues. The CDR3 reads CSGQRTMYQETQYF. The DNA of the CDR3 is TGCAGCGGACAGCGGACGATGTACCAAGAGACCCAGTACTTC.

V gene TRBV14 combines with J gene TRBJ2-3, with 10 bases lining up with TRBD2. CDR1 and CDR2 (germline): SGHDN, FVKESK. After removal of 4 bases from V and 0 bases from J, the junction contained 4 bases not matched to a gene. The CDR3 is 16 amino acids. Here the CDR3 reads CASSPGLAFSTDTQYF. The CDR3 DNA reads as TGTGCCAGCAGCCCGGGACTAGCGTTTAGCACAGATACGCAGTATTTT. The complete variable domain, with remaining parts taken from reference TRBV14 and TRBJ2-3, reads EAGVTQFPSHSVIEKGQTVTLRCDPISGHDNLYWYRRVMGKEIKFLLHFVKESKQDESGMPNNRFLAERTGGTYSTLKVQPAELEDSGVYFCASSPGLAFSTDTQYFGPGTRLTVL.

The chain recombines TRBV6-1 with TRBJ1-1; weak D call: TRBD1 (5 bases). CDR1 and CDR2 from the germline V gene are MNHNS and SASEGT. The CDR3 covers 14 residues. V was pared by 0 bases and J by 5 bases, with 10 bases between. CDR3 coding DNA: TGTGCCAGCAGTGAAGCGACCGAGGGGACTGAAGCTTTCTTT. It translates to CASSEATEGTEAFF.

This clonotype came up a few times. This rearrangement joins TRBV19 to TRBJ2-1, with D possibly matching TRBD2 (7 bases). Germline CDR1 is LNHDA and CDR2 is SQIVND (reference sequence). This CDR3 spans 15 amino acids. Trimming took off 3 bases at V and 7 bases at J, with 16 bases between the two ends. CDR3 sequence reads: CASSIGGGARNEQFF. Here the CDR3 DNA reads TGTGCCAGTAGTATCGGCGGGGGCGCTCGAAATGAGCAGTTCTTC.